This T cell receptor (beta chain) was captured in a study of shared clonotypes between healthy human individuals. With regard to this clone: Its specificity is unknown.

General study findings and limits: Generally, naive subsets (rather than memory subsets) showed larger estimated richness.

Method: immunoSEQ multiplex PCR; TCRdb's copy keeps in-frame clones and lacks some. The sample has 400,000 to 600,000 clones, 90% to 96% seen once. This CDR3 spans 15 amino acids. Trimming took 1 base from V and 5 from J; bases not matched to a gene: 5. Germline CDR1 reads SGHTA; CDR2 reads FQGNSA. The chain combines TRBV7-2 with TRBJ2-5; 9 bases are shared with TRBD1. What was sequenced was naive CD4+ T cells sorted from blood. This sample's subset: CD45RA+ positively selected. This TCR was recovered from a woman in her thirties in good health. In DNA form, the CDR3 reads TGTGCCAGCAGCTTAGTACAGGGGGCGCGGGAGACCCAGTACTTC. The encoded protein is CASSLVQGARETQYF.